This TCR beta chain was profiled in a study of PD-1 blockade in classical Hodgkin lymphoma. Points from the study as a whole: Healthy donors were reported to have higher baseline TCR diversity than newly diagnosed patients.

This clone was seen a handful of times. What it binds is unknown. Time point given: cycle 4 day 1 (C4D1), after 6 weeks of nivolumab. Exposure to brentuximab vedotin varied, and each patient had relapsed following autologous stem cell transplantation. Only in-frame clones appear in the TCRdb table, and some are missing; sequencing was by immunoSEQ multiplex PCR. The sample has approximately 17,000 clones, approximately 68% seen once. V dropped 0 bases and J dropped 8; count of bases not matched to a gene: 9. Looked up from germline, CDR1 is SGHRS and CDR2 is YFSETQ. The CDR3 extends over 17 amino acids.

The rearrangement uses TRBV5-1 and TRBJ1-4; 11 positions match TRBD1. This TCR was sampled from a human donor with classical Hodgkin lymphoma. The sequenced sample was peripheral blood mononuclear cells (PBMCs), obtained before the fourth cycle of nivolumab. CDR3 region: CASSLEVGQGAREKLFF. In DNA form, the CDR3 reads TGCGCCAGCAGCTTGGAGGTAGGACAGGGGGCAAGAGAAAAACTGTTTTTT. The full variable domain, completed using reference TRBV5-1 and TRBJ1-4, is KAGVTQTPRYLIKTRGQQVTLSCSPISGHRSVSWYQQTPGQGLQFLFEYFSETQRNKGNFPGRFSGRQFSNSRSEMNVSTLELGDSALYLCASSLEVGQGAREKLFFGSGTQLSVL.